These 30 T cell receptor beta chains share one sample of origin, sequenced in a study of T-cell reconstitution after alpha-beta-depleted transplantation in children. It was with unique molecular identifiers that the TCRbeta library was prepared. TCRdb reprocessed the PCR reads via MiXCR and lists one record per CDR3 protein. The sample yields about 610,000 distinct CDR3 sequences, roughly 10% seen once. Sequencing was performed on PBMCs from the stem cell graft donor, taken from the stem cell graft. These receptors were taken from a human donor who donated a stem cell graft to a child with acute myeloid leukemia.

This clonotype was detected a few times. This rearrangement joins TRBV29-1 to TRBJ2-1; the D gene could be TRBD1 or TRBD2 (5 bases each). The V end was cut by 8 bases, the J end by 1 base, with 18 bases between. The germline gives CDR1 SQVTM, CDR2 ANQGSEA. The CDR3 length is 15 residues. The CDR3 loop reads CSSYGAAGSYNEQFF. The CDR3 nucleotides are TGCAGCTCGTACGGGGCAGCAGGGTCCTACAATGAGCAGTTCTTC.

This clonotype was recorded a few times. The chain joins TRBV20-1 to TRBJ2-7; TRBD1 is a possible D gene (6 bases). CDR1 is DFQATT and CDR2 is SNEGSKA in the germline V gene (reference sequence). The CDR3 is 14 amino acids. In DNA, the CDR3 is TGCAGCGGAGCCGACAGGAGGAAACGCTACGAGCAGTACTTC. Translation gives CSGADRRKRYEQYF.

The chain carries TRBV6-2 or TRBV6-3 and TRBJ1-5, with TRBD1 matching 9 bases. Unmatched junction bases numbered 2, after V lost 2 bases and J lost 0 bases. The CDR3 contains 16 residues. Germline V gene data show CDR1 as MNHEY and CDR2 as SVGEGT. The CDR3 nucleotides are TGTGCCAGCAGTTACGGACAGGGGATTAGCAATCAGCCCCAGCATTTT. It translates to CASSYGQGISNQPQHF.

CDR3 amino acids: CASSLDSASGRASGTGEQFF. In nucleotides, the CDR3 is TGTGCCAGCAGCTTAGATTCGGCTAGCGGGAGGGCCTCAGGGACCGGTGAGCAGTTCTTC. The chain carries TRBV11-1 and TRBJ2-1; 12 nucleotides line up with TRBD2. The CDR3 loop spans 20 amino acids. The ends lost 1 base at V and 9 bases at J; junction bases unmatched: 19. Looked up from germline, CDR1 is SGHAT and CDR2 is FQDESV (reference sequence).

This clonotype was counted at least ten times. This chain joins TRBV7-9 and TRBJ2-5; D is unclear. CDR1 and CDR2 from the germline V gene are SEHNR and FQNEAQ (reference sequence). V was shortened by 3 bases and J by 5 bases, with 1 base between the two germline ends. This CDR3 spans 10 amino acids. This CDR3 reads CASSLETQYF. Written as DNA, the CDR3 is TGTGCCAGCAGCTTGGAGACCCAGTACTTC.

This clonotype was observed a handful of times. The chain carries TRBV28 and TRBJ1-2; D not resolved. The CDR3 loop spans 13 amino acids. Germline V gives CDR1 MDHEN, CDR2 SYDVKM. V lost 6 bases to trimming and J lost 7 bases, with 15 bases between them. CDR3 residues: CASSRGPDFGYTF. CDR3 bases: TGTGCCAGCAGCCGTGGGCCGGATTTTGGCTACACCTTC.

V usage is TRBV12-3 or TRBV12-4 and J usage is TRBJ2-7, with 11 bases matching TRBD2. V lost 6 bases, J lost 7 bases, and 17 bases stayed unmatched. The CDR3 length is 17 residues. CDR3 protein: CASSPARLAGHEGEQYF. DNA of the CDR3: TGTGCCAGCAGCCCTGCCCGACTAGCGGGACACGAGGGGGAGCAGTACTTC.

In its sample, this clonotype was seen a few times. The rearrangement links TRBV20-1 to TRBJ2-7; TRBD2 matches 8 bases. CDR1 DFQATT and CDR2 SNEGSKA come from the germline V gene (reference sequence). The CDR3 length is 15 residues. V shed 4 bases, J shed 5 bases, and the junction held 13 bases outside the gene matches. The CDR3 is CSANLVASGFHEQYF. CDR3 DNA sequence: TGCAGTGCTAATCTAGTGGCTAGCGGGTTCCACGAGCAGTACTTC.

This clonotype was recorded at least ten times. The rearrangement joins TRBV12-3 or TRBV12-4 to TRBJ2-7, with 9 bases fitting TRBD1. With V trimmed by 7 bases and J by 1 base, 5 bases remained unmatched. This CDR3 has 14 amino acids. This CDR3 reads CASNPDRGSYEQYF. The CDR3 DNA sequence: TGTGCCAGCAACCCCGACAGGGGGTCCTACGAGCAGTACTTC.

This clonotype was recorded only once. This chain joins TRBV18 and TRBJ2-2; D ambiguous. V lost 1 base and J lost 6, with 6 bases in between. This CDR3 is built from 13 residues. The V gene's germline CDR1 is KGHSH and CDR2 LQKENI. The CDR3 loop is CASSPQSAGELFF. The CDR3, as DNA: TGTGCCAGCTCACCACAATCCGCCGGGGAGCTGTTTTTT.

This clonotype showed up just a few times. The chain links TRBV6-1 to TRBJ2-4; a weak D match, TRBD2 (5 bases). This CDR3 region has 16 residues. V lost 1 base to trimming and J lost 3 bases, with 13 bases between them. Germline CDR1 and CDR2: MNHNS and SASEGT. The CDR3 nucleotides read TGTGCCAGCAGTGAAGGTGGGAGTTTAGGCAAAAACATTCAGTACTTC. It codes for CASSEGGSLGKNIQYF.

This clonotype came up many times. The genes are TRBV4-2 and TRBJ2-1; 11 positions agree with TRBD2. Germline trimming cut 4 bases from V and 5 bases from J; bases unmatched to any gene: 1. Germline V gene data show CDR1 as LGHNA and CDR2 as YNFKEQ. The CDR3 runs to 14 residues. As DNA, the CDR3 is TGTGCCAGCAGCCCACTAGCGGGGGACAATGAGCAGTTCTTC. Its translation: CASSPLAGDNEQFF.

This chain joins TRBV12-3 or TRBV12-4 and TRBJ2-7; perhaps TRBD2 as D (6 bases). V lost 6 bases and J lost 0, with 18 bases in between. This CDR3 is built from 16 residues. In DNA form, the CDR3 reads TGTGCCAGCAGCCCCGGTAGCGGTTTCAGCTCCTACGAGCAGTACTTC. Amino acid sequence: CASSPGSGFSSYEQYF.

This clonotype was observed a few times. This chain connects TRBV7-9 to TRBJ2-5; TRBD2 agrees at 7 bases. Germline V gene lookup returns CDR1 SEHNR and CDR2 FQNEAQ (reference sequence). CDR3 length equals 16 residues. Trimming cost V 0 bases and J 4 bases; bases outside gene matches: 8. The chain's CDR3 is CASSLALAGAGETQYF. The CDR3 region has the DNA TGTGCCAGCAGCTTAGCGTTGGCGGGAGCAGGAGAGACCCAGTACTTC.

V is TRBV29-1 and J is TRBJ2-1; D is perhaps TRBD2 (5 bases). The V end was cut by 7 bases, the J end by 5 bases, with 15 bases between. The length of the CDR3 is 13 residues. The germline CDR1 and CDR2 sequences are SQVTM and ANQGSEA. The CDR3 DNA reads TGCAGCGCCGATAAGTTGGAGGACAATGAGCAGTTCTTC. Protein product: CSADKLEDNEQFF.

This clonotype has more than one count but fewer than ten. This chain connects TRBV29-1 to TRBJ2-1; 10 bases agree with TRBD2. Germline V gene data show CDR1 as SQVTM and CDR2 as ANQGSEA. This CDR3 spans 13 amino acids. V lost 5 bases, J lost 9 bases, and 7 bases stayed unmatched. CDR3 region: CSVRTSGTGEQFF. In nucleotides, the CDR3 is TGCAGCGTTCGAACTAGCGGGACCGGTGAGCAGTTCTTC.

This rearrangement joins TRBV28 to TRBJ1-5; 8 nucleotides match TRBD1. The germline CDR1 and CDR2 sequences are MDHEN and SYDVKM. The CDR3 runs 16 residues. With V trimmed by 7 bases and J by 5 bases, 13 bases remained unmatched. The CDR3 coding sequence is TGTGCCAGCATTCAGGACAGGGCATATATGGATCAGCCCCAGCATTTT. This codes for CASIQDRAYMDQPQHF.

CDR3 DNA sequence: TGTGCCATCAGTGCAGGGGGAGATACGCAGTATTTT. It translates to CAISAGGDTQYF. The rearrangement links TRBV10-3 to TRBJ2-3; 7 nucleotides match TRBD1. CDR1 is ENHRY and CDR2 is SYGVKD in the germline V gene. J was trimmed by 5 bases and V by 4 bases; bases with no gene match: 0. This CDR3 has 12 residues.

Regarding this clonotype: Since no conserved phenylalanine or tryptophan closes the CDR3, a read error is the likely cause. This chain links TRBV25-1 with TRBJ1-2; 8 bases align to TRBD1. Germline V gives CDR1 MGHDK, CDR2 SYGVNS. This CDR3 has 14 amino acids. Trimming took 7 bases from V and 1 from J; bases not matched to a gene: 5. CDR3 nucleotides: TGTGCCAGCACAGGACAGGGAGATAACTATGGCTACACCTGC. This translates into CASTGQGDNYGYTC.

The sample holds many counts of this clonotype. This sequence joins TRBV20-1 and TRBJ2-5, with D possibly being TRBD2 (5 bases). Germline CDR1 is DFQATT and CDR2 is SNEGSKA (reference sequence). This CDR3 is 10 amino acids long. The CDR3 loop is CSSGQETQYF. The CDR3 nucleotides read TGCAGCAGCGGACAAGAGACCCAGTACTTC.

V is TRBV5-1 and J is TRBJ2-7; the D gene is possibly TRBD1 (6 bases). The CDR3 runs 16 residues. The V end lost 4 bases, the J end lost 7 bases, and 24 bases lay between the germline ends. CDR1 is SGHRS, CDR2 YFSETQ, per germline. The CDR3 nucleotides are TGCGCCAGCAGCCCTGGTTGGACAGCCAGGGATGAAGAGCAGTACTTC. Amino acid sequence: CASSPGWTARDEEQYF.

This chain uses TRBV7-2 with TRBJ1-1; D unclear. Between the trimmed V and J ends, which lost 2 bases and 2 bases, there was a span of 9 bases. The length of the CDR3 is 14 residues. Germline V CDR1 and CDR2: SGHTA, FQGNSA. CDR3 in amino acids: CASSLYPGNTEAFF. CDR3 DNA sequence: TGTGCCAGCAGCTTATATCCGGGTAACACTGAAGCTTTCTTT.

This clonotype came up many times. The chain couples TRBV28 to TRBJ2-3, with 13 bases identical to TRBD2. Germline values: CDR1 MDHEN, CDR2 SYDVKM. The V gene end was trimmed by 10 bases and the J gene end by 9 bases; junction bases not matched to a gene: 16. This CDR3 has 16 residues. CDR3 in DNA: TGTGCCACCTGCAGCTTGAGGACTAGCGGGAGAGGGACGCAGTATTTT. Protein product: CATCSLRTSGRGTQYF.

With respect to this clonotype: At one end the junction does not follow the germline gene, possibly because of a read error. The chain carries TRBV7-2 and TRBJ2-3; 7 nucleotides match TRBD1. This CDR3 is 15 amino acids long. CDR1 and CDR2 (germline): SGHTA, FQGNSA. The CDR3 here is CASSPDRAGTNTQYF. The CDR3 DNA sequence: TGTGCCAGCAGCCCTGACAGGGCGGGCACAAATACGCAGTATTTT. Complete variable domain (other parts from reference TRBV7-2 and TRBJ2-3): GAGVSQSPSNKVTEKGKDVELRCDPISGHTALYWYRQSLGQGLEFLIYFQGNSAPDKSGLPSDRFSAERTGGSVSTLTIQRTQQEDSAVYLCASSPDRAGTNTQYFGPGTRLTVL.

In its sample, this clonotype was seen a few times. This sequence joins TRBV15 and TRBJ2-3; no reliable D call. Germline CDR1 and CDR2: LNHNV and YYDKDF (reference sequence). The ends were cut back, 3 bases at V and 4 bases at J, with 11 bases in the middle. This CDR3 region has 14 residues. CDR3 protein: CATSRPGRADTQYF. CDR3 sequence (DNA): TGTGCCACCAGCAGGCCTGGTCGGGCAGATACGCAGTATTTT.

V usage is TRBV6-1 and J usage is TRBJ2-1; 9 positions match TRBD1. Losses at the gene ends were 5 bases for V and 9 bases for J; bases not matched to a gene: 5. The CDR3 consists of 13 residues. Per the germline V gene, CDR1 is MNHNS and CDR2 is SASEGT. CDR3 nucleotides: TGTGCCAGCAGTAATGACAGGGGGGGTGAGCAGTTCTTC. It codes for CASSNDRGGEQFF.

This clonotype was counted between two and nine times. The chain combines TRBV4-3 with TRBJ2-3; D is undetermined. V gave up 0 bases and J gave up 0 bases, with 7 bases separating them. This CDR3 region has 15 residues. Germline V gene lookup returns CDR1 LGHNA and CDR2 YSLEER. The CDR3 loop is CASSQEASSTDTQYF. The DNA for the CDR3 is TGCGCCAGCAGCCAAGAGGCCTCTAGCACAGATACGCAGTATTTT.

CDR3 loop: CASSPGLSGHTDTQYF. CDR3 coding DNA: TGTGCCAGCAGCCCCGGACTAAGCGGGCACACAGATACGCAGTATTTT. The V and J genes are TRBV11-2 and TRBJ2-3; D may be TRBD2 (6 bases). V gave up 5 bases and J gave up 2 bases, with 17 bases separating them. This CDR3 is built from 16 residues. CDR1 and CDR2 from the germline V gene are SGHAT and FQNNGV.

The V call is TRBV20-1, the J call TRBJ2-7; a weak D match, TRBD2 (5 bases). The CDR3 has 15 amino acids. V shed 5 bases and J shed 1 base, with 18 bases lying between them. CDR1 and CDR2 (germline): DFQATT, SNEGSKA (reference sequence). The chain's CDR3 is CSAARVKRPSYEQYF. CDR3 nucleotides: TGCAGTGCTGCCCGGGTGAAGCGGCCTTCCTACGAGCAGTACTTC.

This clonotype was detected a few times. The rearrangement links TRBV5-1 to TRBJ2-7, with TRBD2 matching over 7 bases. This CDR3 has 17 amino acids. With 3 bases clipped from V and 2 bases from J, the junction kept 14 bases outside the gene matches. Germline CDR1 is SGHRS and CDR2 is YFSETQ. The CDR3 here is CASSYGLSLADTYEQYF. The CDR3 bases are TGCGCCAGCAGCTATGGGCTCTCGCTAGCGGACACCTACGAGCAGTACTTC.